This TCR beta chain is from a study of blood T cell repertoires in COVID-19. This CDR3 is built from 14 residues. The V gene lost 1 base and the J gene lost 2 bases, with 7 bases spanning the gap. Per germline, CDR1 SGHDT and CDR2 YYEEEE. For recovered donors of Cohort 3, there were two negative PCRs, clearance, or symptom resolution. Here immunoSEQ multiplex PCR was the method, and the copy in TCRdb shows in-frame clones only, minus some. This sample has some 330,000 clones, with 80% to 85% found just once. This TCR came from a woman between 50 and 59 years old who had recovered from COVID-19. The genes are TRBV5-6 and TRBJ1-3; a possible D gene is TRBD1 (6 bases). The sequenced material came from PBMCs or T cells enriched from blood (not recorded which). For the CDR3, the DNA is TGTGCCAGCAGCTTGCCAGGGGCTGGAAACACCATATATTTT. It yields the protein CASSLPGAGNTIYF. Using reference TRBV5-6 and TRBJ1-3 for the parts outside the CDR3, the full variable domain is DAGVTQSPTHLIKTRGQQVTLRCSPKSGHDTVSWYQQALGQGPQFIFQYYEEEERQRGNFPDRFSGHQFPNYSSELNVNALLLGDSALYLCASSLPGAGNTIYFGEGSWLTVV.